The clone carrying this T cell receptor (beta chain) was recorded a few times. The antigen is undetermined. This record comes from a study of blood T cells in healthy people across ages. A second PCR, run for roughly 7 to 11 cycles, used a sample-barcoded 5' primer plus a J-beta primer mix. Each CDR3 protein is one row after TCRdb ran MiXCR on the 5' RACE reads. The sample has some 1.1 million distinct CDR3 sequences; 35% to 45% are singletons. There are 13 residues in the CDR3. CDR1 is SNHLY and CDR2 is FYNNEI in the germline V gene. The V segment lost 8 bases and the J segment 5 bases; nucleotides outside the gene matches: 6. Points from the study as a whole: A strong correlation was seen between TCR beta diversity and naive T cell percentage. Unsorted PBMCs prevented conclusive naive versus antigen-experienced comparison.

This TCR was sampled from a man between 18 and 29 years old in good health. Sequencing input: blood. The J gene is TRBJ1-2, the V gene TRBV2; TRBD1 matches at 9 bases. In DNA, the CDR3 is TGTGCCAGCCAAGATGACAGGGGGTATGGCTACACCTTC. It specifies CASQDDRGYGYTF.